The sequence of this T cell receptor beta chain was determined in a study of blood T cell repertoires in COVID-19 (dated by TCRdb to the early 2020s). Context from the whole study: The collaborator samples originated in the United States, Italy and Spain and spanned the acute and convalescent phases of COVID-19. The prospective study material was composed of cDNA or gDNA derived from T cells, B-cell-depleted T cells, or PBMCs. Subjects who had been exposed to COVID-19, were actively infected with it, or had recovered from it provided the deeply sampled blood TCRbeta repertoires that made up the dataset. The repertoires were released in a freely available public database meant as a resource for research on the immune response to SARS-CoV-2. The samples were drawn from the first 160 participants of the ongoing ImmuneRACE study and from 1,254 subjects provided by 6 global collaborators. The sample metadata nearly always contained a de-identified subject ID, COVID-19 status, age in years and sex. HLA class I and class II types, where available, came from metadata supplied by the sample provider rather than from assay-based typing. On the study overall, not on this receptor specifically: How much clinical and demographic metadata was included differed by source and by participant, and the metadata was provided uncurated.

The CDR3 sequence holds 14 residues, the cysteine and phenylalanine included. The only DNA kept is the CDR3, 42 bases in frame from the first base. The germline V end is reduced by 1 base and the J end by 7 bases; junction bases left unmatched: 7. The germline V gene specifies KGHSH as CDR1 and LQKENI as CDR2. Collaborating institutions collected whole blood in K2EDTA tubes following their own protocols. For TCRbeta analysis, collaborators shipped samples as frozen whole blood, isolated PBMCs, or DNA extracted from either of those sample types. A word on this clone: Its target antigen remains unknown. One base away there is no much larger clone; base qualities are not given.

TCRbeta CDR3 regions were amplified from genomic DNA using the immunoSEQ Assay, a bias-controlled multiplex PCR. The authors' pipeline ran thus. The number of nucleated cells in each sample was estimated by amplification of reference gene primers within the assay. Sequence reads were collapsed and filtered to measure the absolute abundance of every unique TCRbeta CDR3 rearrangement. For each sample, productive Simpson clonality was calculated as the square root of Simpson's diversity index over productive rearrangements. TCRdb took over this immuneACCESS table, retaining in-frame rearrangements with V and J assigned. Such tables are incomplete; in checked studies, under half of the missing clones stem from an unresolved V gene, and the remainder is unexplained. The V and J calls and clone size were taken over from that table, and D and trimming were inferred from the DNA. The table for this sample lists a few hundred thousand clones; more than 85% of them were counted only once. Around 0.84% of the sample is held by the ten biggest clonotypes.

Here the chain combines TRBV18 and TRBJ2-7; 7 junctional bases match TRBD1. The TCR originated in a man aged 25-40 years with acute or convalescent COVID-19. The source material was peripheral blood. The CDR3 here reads CASSPQGTDGEQYF. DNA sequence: TGTGCCAGCTCACCACAAGGGACAGATGGGGAGCAGTACTTC.